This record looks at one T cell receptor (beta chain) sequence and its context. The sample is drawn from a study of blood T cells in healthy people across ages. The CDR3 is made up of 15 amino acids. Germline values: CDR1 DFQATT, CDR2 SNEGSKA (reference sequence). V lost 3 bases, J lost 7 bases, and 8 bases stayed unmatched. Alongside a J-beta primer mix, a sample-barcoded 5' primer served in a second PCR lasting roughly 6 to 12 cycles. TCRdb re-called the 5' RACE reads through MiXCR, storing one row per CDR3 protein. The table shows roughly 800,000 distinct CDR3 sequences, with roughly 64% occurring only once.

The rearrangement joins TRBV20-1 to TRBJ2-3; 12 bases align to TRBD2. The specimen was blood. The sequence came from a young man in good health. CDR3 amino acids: CSARVLAGGFNTQYF. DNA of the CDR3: TGCAGTGCTAGGGTACTAGCGGGGGGTTTTAATACGCAGTATTTT.